These T cell receptor beta chains were read from a single sample in a study of PD-L1 blockade in urothelial cancer. Sequencing used immunoSEQ multiplex PCR; TCRdb keeps in-frame clones, though not all of them. Of around 49,000 clones listed, 82% are singletons. The sample was PBMCs, taken around atezolizumab (anti-PD-L1) treatment. The receptors were gathered from a man between 60 and 75 years old with urothelial cancer. The CDR3 runs from the conserved cysteine through the conserved F or W. D genes are given only for firm matches. Clone sizes are given selectively: once, few, many, or a class where the clone is expanded.

NA	NA	13	TRBV4-3	TRBJ2-1	CASSQSERDEQFF	TGCGCCAGCAGCCAATCCGAGCGGGATGAGCAGTTCTTC
NA	NA	17	TRBV28	TRBJ1-3	CASSFPELRNSGNTIYF	TGTGCCAGCAGTTTTCCTGAGCTGAGGAACTCTGGAAACACCATATATTTT
NA	NA	14	TRBV10-2	TRBJ1-5	CASSFGGKDQPQHF	TGCGCCAGCAGTTTTGGGGGGAAGGATCAGCCCCAGCATTTT
TRBD1	NA	14	TRBV28	TRBJ2-7	CASSFPGQIYEQYF	TGTGCCAGCAGTTTCCCGGGACAGATCTACGAGCAGTACTTC
TRBD1	NA	15	TRBV11-1	TRBJ2-1	CASSLGQGAFNEQFF	TGTGCCAGCAGCCTGGGACAGGGGGCTTTCAATGAGCAGTTCTTC
NA	NA	15	TRBV11-3	TRBJ2-3	CASSVRGGLTDTQYF	TGTGCCAGCAGCGTAAGGGGGGGCCTCACAGATACGCAGTATTTT
NA	once	12	TRBV7-2	TRBJ2-7	CASSPGAYEQYF	TGTGCCAGCAGCCCGGGGGCCTACGAGCAGTACTTC
NA	NA	15	TRBV11-2	TRBJ2-1	CASSSGKSSYNEQFF	TGTGCCAGCAGCTCCGGGAAGAGCTCCTACAATGAGCAGTTCTTC
TRBD1	NA	16	TRBV5-1	TRBJ1-1	CASSLGQGIGNTEAFF	TGCGCCAGCAGCTTGGGACAGGGGATTGGGAACACTGAAGCTTTCTTT
NA	NA	11	TRBV20-1	TRBJ2-7	CSAGTTYEQYF	TGCAGTGCAGGGACAACATACGAGCAGTACTTC
TRBD1	NA	13	TRBV6-5	TRBJ2-1	CASSYSGGTAQFF	TGTGCCAGCAGTTACTCTGGTGGGACAGCCCAGTTCTTC
NA	NA	19	TRBV13	TRBJ2-3	CASSLGGGLRRGSTDTQYF	TGTGCCAGCAGCTTAGGCGGGGGGCTCCGGCGGGGAAGCACAGATACGCAGTATTTT
NA	NA	11	TRBV29-1	TRBJ2-7	CSVEEQYEQYF	TGCAGCGTTGAAGAACAATACGAGCAGTACTTC
NA	NA	15	TRBV13	TRBJ2-7	CASSSGADTHYEQYF	TGTGCCAGCAGCTCAGGGGCGGACACCCACTACGAGCAGTACTTC
NA	NA	15	TRBV5-1	TRBJ2-3	CASSQASQTPDTQYF	TGCGCCAGCTCTCAGGCGAGCCAAACCCCAGATACGCAGTATTTT
TRBD1	NA	16	TRBV28	TRBJ2-7	CASSLGGQGSTHEQYF	TGTGCCAGCAGTTTGGGCGGACAGGGAAGTACCCACGAGCAGTACTTC
TRBD2	NA	16	TRBV25-1	TRBJ2-4	CASSARTSGSKNIQYF	TGTGCCAGCAGTGCACGGACTAGCGGCTCCAAAAACATTCAGTACTTC
TRBD1	NA	14	TRBV19	TRBJ2-7	CASSIRDRDYEQYF	TGTGCCAGTAGTATTAGGGACAGGGACTACGAGCAGTACTTC
TRBD1	NA	17	TRBV4-2	TRBJ1-2	CASSPPGQGEARYGYTF	TGTGCCAGCAGCCCTCCGGGACAGGGGGAAGCTAGGTATGGCTACACCTTC
TRBD1	NA	15	TRBV7-8	TRBJ2-7	CASSLTGLFTYEQYF	TGTGCCAGCAGTTTGACAGGGTTATTCACCTACGAGCAGTACTTC
NA	NA	14	TRBV6-5	TRBJ2-7	CASSYSESSYEQYF	TGTGCCAGCAGTTACTCGGAGAGCTCCTACGAGCAGTACTTC
NA	NA	14	TRBV9	TRBJ2-5	CASSVGVFQETQYF	TGTGCCAGCAGCGTAGGAGTTTTCCAAGAGACCCAGTACTTC
NA	NA	15	TRBV19	TRBJ1-2	CASSIWLDSFYGYTF	TGTGCCAGTAGTATATGGTTGGACAGCTTCTATGGCTACACCTTC
TRBD2	NA	15	TRBV30	TRBJ2-7	CAWSVAGRASYEQYF	TGTGCCTGGAGTGTAGCCGGGAGGGCGTCCTACGAGCAGTACTTC
NA	once	13	TRBV28	TRBJ1-5	CACRGISNQPQHF	TGTGCCTGTCGGGGAATCAGCAATCAGCCCCAGCATTTT
NA	NA	14	TRBV2	TRBJ1-5	CASSPQGGDQPQHF	TGTGCCAGCAGTCCACAGGGCGGTGATCAGCCCCAGCATTTT
NA	NA	13	TRBV9	TRBJ2-5	CASSGTIQETQYF	TGTGCCAGCAGCGGGACAATCCAAGAGACCCAGTACTTC
NA	once	13	TRBV7-9	TRBJ2-2	CASSLPGGGELFF	TGTGCCAGCAGCTTACCCGGGGGTGGGGAGCTGTTTTTT
TRBD1	NA	17	TRBV5-1	TRBJ1-5	CASSLAPRTGGGQPQHF	TGCGCCAGCAGCTTGGCTCCTCGTACAGGGGGCGGGCAGCCCCAGCATTTT
TRBD2	NA	17	TRBV5-4	TRBJ2-7	CASSGSLAGGSTYEQYF	TGTGCCAGCAGCGGAAGCCTAGCGGGGGGATCAACCTACGAGCAGTACTTC
TRBD1	NA	17	TRBV18	TRBJ2-2	CASSPAGQGALTGELFF	TGTGCCAGCTCACCGGCTGGACAGGGGGCCCTCACCGGGGAGCTGTTTTTT
NA	NA	14	TRBV11-2	TRBJ1-2	CASSPRGLNYGYTF	TGTGCCAGCAGCCCCAGGGGCCTTAACTATGGCTACACCTTC
TRBD2	once	15	TRBV2	TRBJ2-5	CASSEGGGLEGTQYF	TGTGCCAGCAGTGAAGGCGGGGGGCTTGAAGGGACCCAGTACTTC
TRBD1	NA	13	TRBV5-4	TRBJ1-1	CASSSRDRLEAFF	TGTGCCAGCAGCAGCCGGGACAGGCTAGAAGCTTTCTTT
TRBD2	NA	16	TRBV11-2	TRBJ2-1	CASRGTSGSLYNEQFF	TGTGCCAGCAGGGGGACTAGCGGGAGTCTATACAATGAGCAGTTCTTC
TRBD1	few	14	TRBV7-8	TRBJ2-7	CASSSGTVDYEQYF	TGTGCCAGCAGCTCCGGGACAGTCGACTACGAGCAGTACTTC
NA	few	16	TRBV7-9	TRBJ1-3	CATNPREALSGNTIYF	TGTGCCACAAACCCCCGGGAGGCCCTTTCTGGAAACACCATATATTTT
NA	NA	15	TRBV10-3	TRBJ2-5	CAISESVSGEETQYF	TGTGCCATCAGTGAGTCGGTGTCGGGTGAAGAGACCCAGTACTTC
NA	NA	14	TRBV5-6	TRBJ2-5	CASSFARLVETQYF	TGTGCCAGCAGCTTTGCCCGACTCGTCGAGACCCAGTACTTC
NA	NA	12	TRBV2	TRBJ2-2	CASSQNTGELFF	TGTGCCAGCAGTCAAAACACCGGGGAGCTGTTTTTT
NA	NA	13	TRBV29-1	TRBJ1-2	CSTGREINYGYTF	TGCAGCACCGGCAGGGAAATTAACTATGGCTACACCTTC
NA	NA	16	TRBV10-2	TRBJ1-2	CASTSSGRGGNYGYTF	TGCGCCAGCACTTCCTCCGGGAGGGGCGGGAACTATGGCTACACCTTC
NA	NA	13	TRBV5-4	TRBJ1-4	CASSPGTNEKLFF	TGTGCCAGCAGCCCGGGGACTAATGAAAAACTGTTTTTT
TRBD1	NA	14	TRBV6-1	TRBJ2-1	CASSEYGTGWSPFF	TGTGCCAGCAGTGAATACGGGACAGGCTGGAGTCCGTTCTTC
TRBD2	NA	15	TRBV9	TRBJ2-3	CASSSSGRAGDTQYF	TGTGCCAGCAGCTCAAGCGGGAGGGCCGGAGATACGCAGTATTTT
TRBD1	NA	15	TRBV7-9	TRBJ2-4	CASSTTTAGTGSQYF	TGTGCCAGCAGCACCACCACCGCCGGGACAGGATCACAGTACTTC
NA	NA	14	TRBV7-9	TRBJ2-5	CASSLDSYQETQYF	TGTGCCAGCAGCTTGGACAGCTACCAAGAGACCCAGTACTTC
NA	few	16	TRBV5-1	TRBJ2-3	CASSPTLRGNTDTQYF	TGCGCCAGCAGCCCGACACTTCGGGGGAACACAGATACGCAGTATTTT
NA	NA	12	TRBV18	TRBJ2-5	CASSQSGETQYF	TGTGCCAGCTCACAAAGCGGTGAGACCCAGTACTTC
NA	NA	13	TRBV5-6	TRBJ2-7	CASSPSGSYEQYF	TGTGCCAGCAGCCCGTCCGGGTCTTACGAGCAGTACTTC
TRBD2	NA	12	TRBV7-2	TRBJ2-1	CASSLGGGEQFF	TGTGCCAGCAGCTTAGGGGGGGGTGAGCAGTTCTTC